A few counts support the clone carrying this T cell receptor beta chain. This sample was included in a study of molecular identifiers for immune sequencing clone quantification. TCRdb recomputed calls from the PCR reads with MiXCR, one row per CDR3 protein. Of hundreds of thousands of distinct CDR3 sequences listed, around 25% are singletons. Sorted naive CD8 T cells were those defined as CD8+CD4-CCR7+CD45RA+. The germline gives CDR1 LNHNV, CDR2 YYDKDF (reference sequence). Deletions cut 0 bases from V and 0 bases from J, with 13 bases between. The CDR3 length is 17 residues. The rearrangement uses TRBV15 and TRBJ2-3; D possibly corresponds to TRBD2 (5 bases). The sequenced sample consisted of naive CD8+ T cells from blood, with Jurkat cell RNA spiked in. The subset: FACS-sorted CD8+CD4-CCR7+CD45RA+ naive T cells. This TCR derives from a human donor in good health. Some libraries in this study had Jurkat cell RNA spiked in. Written as DNA, the CDR3 is TGTGCCACCAGCAGAGATATGACTCGCGGGAGCACAGATACGCAGTATTTT. Translating gives CATSRDMTRGSTDTQYF.